This TCR beta chain was recorded in a study of shared clonotypes between healthy human individuals. Regarding the study as a whole: Depth of sequencing was expected to influence donor clonotype sharing. Non-shared clonotypes displayed generation probabilities falling below those of clonotypes present in all four donors.

Notes on this clone: Its target is not known.

Several immunoSEQ plates held equal portions of the genomic DNA taken from each subset. Sequencing used immunoSEQ multiplex PCR; TCRdb keeps in-frame clones, though not all of them. Of some 660,000 clones listed, around 73% were seen once; the top ten hold around 1.8%. Sequencing was carried out using memory CD4+ T cells sorted from blood. The subset is: CD45RA-negative fraction. The sequence derives from a woman aged 30 to 39 in good health.

CDR3 in amino acids: CASYPKRASRHQETQYF. CDR3 nucleotide sequence: TGTGCCAGCTATCCCAAGCGGGCTAGCCGCCACCAAGAGACCCAGTACTTC. The gene calls are TRBV27 and TRBJ2-5; tentative D call: TRBD2 (6 bases). The ends were cut back, 8 bases at V and 0 bases at J, with 22 bases in the middle. Per germline, CDR1 MNHEY and CDR2 SMNVEV (reference sequence). The CDR3 sequence is 17 residues long.